This T cell receptor beta chain was found in a study of response to subunit inactivated influenza vaccine. Study-level points and caveats: Each seasonal influenza vaccination, the authors suggested, recruits few new T cells.

This clonotype was counted a few times. What it recognizes is unknown. Using its own MiXCR run on the RT-PCR reads, TCRdb lists one record per CDR3 protein. Of 700,000 to 900,000 distinct CDR3 sequences in the sample, about 20% were seen once. The TCR originated in a man aged 50 or older who received an inactivated influenza vaccine. Source: PBMCs from blood, taken around 5 days after vaccination.

The CDR3 DNA reads as TGTGCCAGCAGTTTATGGGGGAGCACAGATACGCAGTATTTT. Translating it yields CASSLWGSTDTQYF. The chain links TRBV12-3 or TRBV12-4 to TRBJ2-3, with D possibly called TRBD1 or TRBD2 (5 bases each). V lost 2 bases and J 0 bases, leaving 6 bases between the germline ends. CDR3 length equals 14 residues.